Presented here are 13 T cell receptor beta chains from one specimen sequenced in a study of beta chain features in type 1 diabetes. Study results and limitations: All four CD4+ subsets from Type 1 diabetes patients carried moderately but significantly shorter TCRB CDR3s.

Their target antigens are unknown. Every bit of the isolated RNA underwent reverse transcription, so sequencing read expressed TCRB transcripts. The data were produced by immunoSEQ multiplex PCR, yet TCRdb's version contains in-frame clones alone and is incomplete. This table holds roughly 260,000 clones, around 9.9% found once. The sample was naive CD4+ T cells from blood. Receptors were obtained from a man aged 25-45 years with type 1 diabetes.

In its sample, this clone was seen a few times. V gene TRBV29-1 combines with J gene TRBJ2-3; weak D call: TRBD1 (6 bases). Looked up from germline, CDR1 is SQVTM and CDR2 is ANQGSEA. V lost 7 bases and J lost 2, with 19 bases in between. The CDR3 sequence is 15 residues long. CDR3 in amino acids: CSGGGQPQPTDTQYF. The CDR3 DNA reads TGCAGCGGAGGCGGACAGCCACAACCCACAGATACGCAGTATTTT.

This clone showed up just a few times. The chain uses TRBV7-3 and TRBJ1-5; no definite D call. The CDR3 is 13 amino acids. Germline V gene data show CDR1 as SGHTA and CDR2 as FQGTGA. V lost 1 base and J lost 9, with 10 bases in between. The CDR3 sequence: CASSLKPMSPQHF. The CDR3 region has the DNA TGTGCCAGCAGCTTAAAGCCCATGTCGCCCCAGCATTTT.

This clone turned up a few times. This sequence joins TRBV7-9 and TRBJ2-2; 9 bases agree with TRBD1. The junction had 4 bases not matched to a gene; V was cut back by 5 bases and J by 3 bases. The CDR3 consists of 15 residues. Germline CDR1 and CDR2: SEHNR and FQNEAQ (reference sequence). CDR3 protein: CASSRDRGDTGELFF. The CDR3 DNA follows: TGTGCCAGCAGCCGTGACAGGGGGGACACCGGGGAGCTGTTTTTT.

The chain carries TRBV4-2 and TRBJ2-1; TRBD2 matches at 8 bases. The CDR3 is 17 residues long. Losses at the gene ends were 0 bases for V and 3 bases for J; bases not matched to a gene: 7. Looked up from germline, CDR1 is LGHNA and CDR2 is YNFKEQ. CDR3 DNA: TGTGCCAGCAGCCAAGATTACCAAGCGGGGGACTACAATGAGCAGTTCTTC. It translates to CASSQDYQAGDYNEQFF.

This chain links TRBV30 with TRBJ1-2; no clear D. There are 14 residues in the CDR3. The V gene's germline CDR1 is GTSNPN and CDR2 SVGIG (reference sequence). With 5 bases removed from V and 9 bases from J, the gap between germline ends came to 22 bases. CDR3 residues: CAWLEVPRGGSYTF. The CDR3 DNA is TGTGCCTGGTTAGAGGTCCCCCGTGGAGGGAGCTACACCTTC.

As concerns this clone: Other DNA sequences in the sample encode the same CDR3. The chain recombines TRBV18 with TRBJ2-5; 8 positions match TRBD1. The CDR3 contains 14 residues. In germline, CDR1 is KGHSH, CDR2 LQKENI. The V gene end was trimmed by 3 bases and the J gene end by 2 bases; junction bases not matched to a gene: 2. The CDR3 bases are TGTGCCAGCTCACCTCAGGGGGCACAAGAGACCCAGTACTTC. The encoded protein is CASSPQGAQETQYF. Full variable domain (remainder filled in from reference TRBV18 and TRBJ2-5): NAGVMQNPRHLVRRRGQEARLRCSPMKGHSHVYWYRQLPEEGLKFMVYLQKENIIDESGMPKERFSAEFPKEGPSILRIQQVVRGDSAAYFCASSPQGAQETQYFGPGTRLLVL.

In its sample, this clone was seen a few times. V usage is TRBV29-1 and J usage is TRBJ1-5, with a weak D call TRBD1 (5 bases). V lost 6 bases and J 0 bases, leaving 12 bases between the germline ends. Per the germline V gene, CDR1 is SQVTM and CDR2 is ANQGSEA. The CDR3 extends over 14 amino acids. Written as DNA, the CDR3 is TGCAGCGTCGGGGGGACGGATAGCAATCAGCCCCAGCATTTT. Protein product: CSVGGTDSNQPQHF.

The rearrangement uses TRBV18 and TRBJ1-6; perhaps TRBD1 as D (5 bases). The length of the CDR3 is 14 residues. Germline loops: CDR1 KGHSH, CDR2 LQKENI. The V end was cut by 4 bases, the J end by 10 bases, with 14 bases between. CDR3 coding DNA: TGTGCCAGCTCACAGGGAAGGCAGGGCTCACCCCTCCACTTT. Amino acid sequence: CASSQGRQGSPLHF.

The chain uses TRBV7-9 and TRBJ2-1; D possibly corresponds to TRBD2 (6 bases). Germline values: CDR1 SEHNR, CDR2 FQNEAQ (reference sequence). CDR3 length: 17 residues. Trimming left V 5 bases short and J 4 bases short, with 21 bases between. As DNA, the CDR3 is TGTGCCAGCAGCCCTGTCCTGGGCGGGACGGGGTACAATGAGCAGTTCTTC. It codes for CASSPVLGGTGYNEQFF.

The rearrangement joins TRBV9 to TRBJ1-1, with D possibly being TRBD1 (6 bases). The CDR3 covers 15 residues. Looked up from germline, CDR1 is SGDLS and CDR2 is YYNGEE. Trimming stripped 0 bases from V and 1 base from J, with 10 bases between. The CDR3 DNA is TGTGCCAGCAGCGTAGATGCAGGGGCGAACACTGAAGCTTTCTTT. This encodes CASSVDAGANTEAFF.

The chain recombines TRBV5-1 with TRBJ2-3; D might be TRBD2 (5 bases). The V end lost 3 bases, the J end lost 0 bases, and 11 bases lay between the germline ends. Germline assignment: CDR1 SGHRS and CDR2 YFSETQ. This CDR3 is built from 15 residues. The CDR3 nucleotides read TGCGCCAGCAGCTCGACTACTTCTAGCACAGATACGCAGTATTTT. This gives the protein CASSSTTSSTDTQYF.

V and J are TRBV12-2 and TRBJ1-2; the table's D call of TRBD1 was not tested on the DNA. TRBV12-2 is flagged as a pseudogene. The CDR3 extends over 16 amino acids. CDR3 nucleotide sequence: TGTGCAAGTCGCACACGCCCTGGACAGGGTTCGGAGGGCTACACCTTC. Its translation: CASRTRPGQGSEGYTF.

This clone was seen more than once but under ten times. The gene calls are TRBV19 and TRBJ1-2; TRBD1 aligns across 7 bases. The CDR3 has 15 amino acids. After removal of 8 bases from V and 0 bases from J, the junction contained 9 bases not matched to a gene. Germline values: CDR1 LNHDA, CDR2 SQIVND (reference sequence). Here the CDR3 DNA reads TGTGCCAGTTCGTCTCCAGGGGGAACTAACTATGGCTACACCTTC. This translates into CASSSPGGTNYGYTF.